This TCR beta chain originates from a study of cytomegalovirus exposure and HLA in healthy donors (dated by TCRdb to 2016 to 2017). Regarding the complete study: In an earlier analysis of approximately 500 of the donors, approximately 300 Gb of sequence data and 100 million or so unique TCR beta sequences from approximately 180 million T cells were reported. An early release covering more than 500 HLA-typed donors comprised 250 to 350 gigabases of sequencing data and around 85 million unique TCR sequences. Of the 398 genotyped donors, approximately 80% fell in the genetic ancestry cluster associated with self-reported Caucasian donors. The study was designed to test whether signatures of past pathogen exposure could be identified by cataloging public T cell receptors. The T cell repertoires of 666 subjects were profiled by immunosequencing and related to cytomegalovirus serostatus. A separate validation cohort of over a hundred different subjects was used in addition to the 666-subject first cohort. To predict cytomegalovirus infection status, the study brought together high-throughput TCR immunosequencing, statistical association of individual TCRs with disease status, and machine learning. A later analysis re-analyzed previously published TCR beta repertoires from 666 donors and added high-resolution HLA genotyping to study TCR occurrence patterns. In the later analysis, no new phenotypic data were used to find candidate immune exposures; instead, reliance was placed on TCR beta sequences and their occurrence across donors. An earlier analysis of 587 of the donors applied high-throughput TCR beta sequencing to assess whether each TCR beta V gene segment acted as functional or pseudogenic. Donor age, sex, ethnicity and CMV serostatus were collected together with the repertoire data. In a later genetic analysis, genome-wide SNP genotypes for about three fifths of the roughly 670 donors were used, and that subset was treated as a discovery cohort. All discovery cohort repertoires had been generated using a single sequencing platform. HLA typing covered class I and class II loci at four-digit resolution. The number of donors typed differed by locus, with about 620-630 for A, B, C, DRB1 and DQB1, around 520 for DQA1, 606 for DPA1, and 450 to 480 for DPB1. A few DR-DQ haplotypes were treated as single units for association and clustering because of strong linkage in the cohort. On average, 235,054 unique TCR beta nucleotide sequences were sequenced per donor among 398 genotyped donors of the cohort, with roughly 18% of those sequences being non-productive.

The cohort was made up of about 670 healthy bone marrow donors. At the time of sampling, every cohort member was nominally healthy, though immune exposures that went unrecorded were likely present. The donor was CMV seronegative and was included in the group of over 300 seronegative cohort members. Every donor gave a peripheral blood sample, and the peripheral blood mononuclear cells from that sample were used for TCR beta sequencing. Genomic DNA was extracted from the blood cell samples with the Qiagen DNeasy Blood Extraction Kit. V and J are truncated by 1 base and 2 bases respectively, leaving an intervening sequence of 7 bases. As encoded in the germline V gene (reference sequence), CDR1 is SGHNT while CDR2 is YYREEE. From the cysteine up to the phenylalanine, the CDR3 has a length of 15 residues. The entry retains the CDR3 DNA only, 45 bases that are in frame from base 1. The investigation overall reported the following: The authors suggested that the approach could potentially be generalized to other disease states and immunological phenotypes. In a later genetic analysis, fewer N-insertions in productive TCRs were reported among donors in an Asian-associated ancestry cluster than the approximately 710-donor mean. Linkage disequilibrium might explain the correlated functional status among segregating V segments, but an unknown experimental factor could not be ruled out. Specific HLA alleles were associated with 16,951 TCR beta sequences at a false discovery rate of 0.05 in a later analysis. This cohort had only TCR beta chains sequenced, and the lack of alpha or paired-chain data limited which features could be detected. Several of the top co-occurrence clusters appeared to be linked to parvovirus B19, influenza, CMV and Epstein-Barr virus, according to a later analysis. A later analysis found that TCR association rates varied across HLA loci, with DRB1 alleles showing the most associated TCRs and HLA-C alleles the fewest. While some public TCRs were present in many individuals, most TCR sequences turned up only very rarely across donors. When HLA alleles, especially DR and DQ, strongly co-occurred, attributing TCR associations to individual alleles was difficult. The presence/absence analyses assumed that sequencing depth was roughly uniform across donors, and that assumption may not be true. Some IMGT-functional V segments, including TRBV6-2 and TRBV6-3, could not be told apart with the 87-base-pair reads, so those segments were excluded. Immune exposure information for the cohort was limited to CMV serostatus. A total of 150 or so TCR beta chains were listed by the study as associated with cytomegalovirus. In an earlier analysis of under 600 of the donors, most TCR beta V segments were observed in productive rearrangements about 87% or about 30% of the time, broadly matching IMGT annotations. HLA typing was unavailable for some donors at each locus, so association tests used only the typed subset. A few of the identified cytomegalovirus-associated TCR beta chains were confirmed in vitro to be specific for cytomegalovirus antigens. A cluster of highly shared sequence variants was judged likely to represent a technical artifact of the sequencing pipeline. Compared with equally common non-associated chains, HLA-associated TCR beta chains in a later analysis were more clonally expanded and had lower generation probabilities. Cytomegalovirus status was reported to be diagnosed by the classifier with high specificity and sensitivity in both the original and validation cohorts. According to a later analysis, most CMV-associated TCR beta chains appeared to be HLA-restricted, and the HLA associations seemed to be driven largely by CMV exposure. A later genetic analysis associated a missense DCLRE1C variant with V-gene and J-gene trimming of TCR beta chains, and an independent cohort replicated the association. A further reported finding was that TCR beta sequences accurately predicted the HLA-A and HLA-B alleles for most subjects in the first cohort. Because counts were too low, roughly 17 rarely observed V segments, including chromosome 9 orphons, were left out of the earlier analysis of 500 to 750 of the donors.

The library was obtained by the immunoSEQ multiplex PCR assay. For the multiplex PCR, a mixture combining 60 forward primers for TCR Vbeta segments and 13 reverse primers for TCR Jbeta segments was used. The CDR3 region of rearranged TCR beta genes was amplified from genomic DNA with a multiplex PCR assay. The Illumina HiSeq System was used to sequence the amplified TCR beta libraries as 87-base-pair reads. Regarding the original processing steps: In a later analysis, tens of millions of unique TCR beta chains were counted across the approximately 670 repertoires, and roughly 11 million of these chains were shared by at least two donors. Raw reads were error-corrected and collapsed into unique sequences by a nearest-neighbor algorithm in which closely related sequences were merged to remove PCR and sequencing errors. Alignment of CDR3 sequences to IMGT reference sequences was used to assign V, D and J gene segments. For a sequence to be retained, a match of at least six nucleotides was required to both a V gene segment and a J gene segment. Rearrangements were classified as productive when the CDR3 lacked stop codons and remained in frame with V and J, and all other rearrangements were classified as non-productive. Following IMGT convention, CDR3 was defined as the stretch from the second conserved V-encoded cysteine up to the conserved J-encoded phenylalanine. The earlier analysis of about 560 of the donors excluded any sequence lacking an unambiguous match to a single V gene segment. An earlier analysis of under 750 of the donors called V segments functional above 56.7% productive rearrangements and segregating when the between-donor standard deviation exceeded 5%. A statistical classification framework was developed to diagnose cytomegalovirus status using the catalog of TCR beta chain sequences. V and J gene assignment, in a later analysis, came from comparing TCR nucleotide sequences with IMGT/GENE-DB human TR gene sequences. The TCRdist pipeline was used in a later analysis to assign CDR3 sequences and most-parsimonious VDJ recombination scenarios. In a later analysis, every TCR beta chain was defined by the combination of its CDR3 amino acid sequence and its V-gene family, and reads without a unique V-gene family were dropped. As a way to deal with suspected cross-contamination and a sequencing artifact, a later analysis dropped 592 nucleotide sequences that were highly shared and had low generation probability. In a later analysis, a clonal expansion index was calculated for each public chain from normalized within-repertoire ranks of inferred template counts. In a later analysis, generation probabilities were computed with a VDJ recombination model fitted to out-of-frame rearrangements, and the resulting probabilities were checked against IGoR. In a later analysis, TCR-TCR, TCR-HLA and TCR-CMV co-occurrence was scored with hypergeometric tests, and a repertoire-size bias correction was applied to TCR pairs. False discovery rates were estimated in a later analysis by permuting HLA or CMV assignments 20 times. In a later analysis, co-occurring TCRs were grouped with DBSCAN, and TCRdist sequence similarity was added when clustering was performed within HLA-allele-positive subsets. For co-occurrence clustering, repertoires with fewer than 30,000 or more than 120,000 public chains were excluded, along with roughly 5 repertoires with anomalous nucleotide sharing. The table was pulled from immuneACCESS by TCRdb, which kept in-frame rearrangements only. Such tables lose some clones; where checked, under half of the loss comes from unresolved V genes, and the rest has no known cause. The V and J calls and clone size were taken over from that table, and D and trimming were inferred from the DNA. Counted in this sample were 120,000 or so clones; around 80% of them appeared once. The top ten hold roughly 2% of the sample.

Concerning this clone: The antigen it recognizes is unknown. No qualities accompany the bases; no much larger clone lies one base away.

The chain is made from TRBV5-4 and TRBJ2-6; TRBD2 is perhaps the D gene, given 5 matching bases. The clonotype originates from a man between 18 and 35 years old in good health and CMV-seronegative. Specimen: PBMCs. The CDR3 is CASSLREPGANVLTF. The DNA reads as follows: TGTGCCAGCAGCTTGAGGGAGCCTGGGGCCAACGTCCTGACTTTC.